The 21 T cell receptor beta chains below come from one sample, sequenced in a study of blood T cells in healthy people across ages. Sample-barcoded 5' priming and a J-beta primer mix drove a second PCR of about 6 to 12 cycles. TCRdb ran MiXCR on the 5' RACE reads and lists one entry per CDR3 protein. The data show hundreds of thousands of distinct CDR3 sequences, roughly 44% seen once. Sample: blood. Receptor source: an older woman in good health.

Concerning this clonotype itself: A junction boundary mismatches the germline segment, possibly from a read error. This rearrangement joins TRBV14 to TRBJ2-1, with D tentatively TRBD2 (7 bases). The CDR3 runs to 15 residues. From germline, CDR1 is SGHDN and CDR2 FVKESK. In DNA form, the CDR3 reads TGTGCCAGCAGCCCCATACGGGGGGCTTACAATAAGCAGTTCTTC. Amino acids: CASSPIRGAYNKQFF.

This clonotype appeared many times. The rearrangement uses TRBV29-1 and TRBJ2-7, with D perhaps TRBD1 (5 bases). V gave up 2 bases and J gave up 3 bases, with 11 bases separating them. The CDR3 contains 13 residues. Germline V gene data show CDR1 as SQVTM and CDR2 as ANQGSEA. DNA of the CDR3: TGCAGCGTTGAATCCCAGGGTGGCTACGAGCAGTACTTC. Translation: CSVESQGGYEQYF.

Details on this clonotype: This clone may be a read error of a much larger clone one base away. The chain joins TRBV20-1 to TRBJ2-5; D unclear. The germline V gene encodes CDR1 DFQATT and CDR2 SNEGSKA (reference sequence). The CDR3 has 12 residues. The CDR3 sequence is CSARNPVGEQSF. The CDR3 DNA follows: TGCAGTGCTAGAAACCCCGTCGGCGAGCAGTCCTTC.

V usage is TRBV10-3 and J usage is TRBJ2-3; no clear D gene. Per the germline V gene, CDR1 is ENHRY and CDR2 is SYGVKD. This CDR3 has 16 amino acids. The V and J ends lost 0 bases and 4 bases respectively, with 14 bases between them. The CDR3, as DNA: TGTGCCATCAGTGAGTCCACAGCTCCCCTATCAGATACGCAGTATTTT. Residues: CAISESTAPLSDTQYF.

The chain employs TRBV6-1 and TRBJ2-7; no reliable D call. V gave up 4 bases and J gave up 6 bases, with 10 bases separating them. CDR3 length equals 12 residues. Germline CDR1 reads MNHNS; CDR2 reads SASEGT. Here the CDR3 reads CASSVKVREQYF. The CDR3 bases are TGTGCCAGCAGTGTAAAGGTCCGCGAGCAGTACTTC.

This clonotype was seen only a few times. This rearrangement joins TRBV29-1 to TRBJ2-7; D may be TRBD2 (5 bases). Between the trimmed V and J ends, which lost 8 bases and 1 base, there was a span of 12 bases. The length of the CDR3 is 12 residues. The germline CDR1 and CDR2 sequences are SQVTM and ANQGSEA. The CDR3 loop reads CSYSGNSYEQYF. The CDR3 DNA reads TGCAGCTACTCGGGAAATTCCTACGAGCAGTACTTC.

CDR3 sequence reads: CASSPGEAGDRGPDTQYF. The CDR3 bases are TGTGCCAGCAGCCCAGGAGAAGCGGGGGACCGCGGCCCAGATACGCAGTATTTT. The chain links TRBV7-6 to TRBJ2-3; 8 positions agree with TRBD2. CDR3 size: 18 residues. CDR1 is SGHVS, CDR2 FNYEAQ, per germline. With V trimmed by 5 bases and J by 4 bases, 17 bases remained unmatched.

CDR3 coding DNA: TGTGCCAGCAGCCAAGTAACTAGCGGGCCCACAGATACGCAGTATTTT. Translated, it gives CASSQVTSGPTDTQYF. The chain recombines TRBV3-1 with TRBJ2-3; 9 bases match TRBD2. The CDR3 runs to 16 residues. Trimming at V came to 1 base and at J to 2 bases, leaving 4 bases not matched to a gene. Germline values: CDR1 LGHDT, CDR2 YNNKEL (reference sequence).

This clonotype was picked up a small number of times. In nucleotides, the CDR3 is TGTGCCAGCAGTTACGGGGGAATGTACGAGCTGCGGCAGTACTTC. It yields the protein CASSYGGMYELRQYF. V usage is TRBV6-2 or TRBV6-3 and J usage is TRBJ2-4, with D perhaps being TRBD1 or TRBD2 (5 bases each). The CDR3 has 15 amino acids. CDR1 and CDR2 (germline): MNHEY, SVGEGT. V gave up 2 bases and J gave up 13 bases, with 21 bases separating them.

This clonotype was seen a single time. Sequence at one end of the junction differs from germline and may be a read error. CDR3 sequence: CSATGRTERYF. The CDR3 DNA reads TGCAGTGCTACAGGGAGGACCGAGCGGTACTTC. The chain joins TRBV20-1 to TRBJ2-7; possibly TRBD2 for D (6 bases). Germline V gene lookup returns CDR1 DFQATT and CDR2 SNEGSKA (reference sequence). The CDR3 has 11 amino acids.

This chain joins TRBV4-1 and TRBJ2-5; D unresolved. The J call may not be correct, given that the DNA end is closer to TRBJ2-7. CDR3 length equals 14 residues. Germline CDR1 MGHRA, CDR2 YSYEKL. CDR3 bases: TGCGCCAGCAGCCAAGAAAGGTCCTCCCGCGAGCAGTACTTC. This translates into CASSQERSSREQYF.

The rearrangement links TRBV28 to TRBJ1-2, with D possibly matching TRBD1 (6 bases). Trimming removed 1 base at V and 4 bases at J, with 19 bases between. CDR1 is MDHEN and CDR2 is SYDVKM in the germline V gene. This CDR3 has 17 residues. CDR3 sequence (DNA): TGTGCCAGCAGTTTATCCTCCTTAAAGGGGGTTATCTATGGCTACACCTTC. This translates into CASSLSSLKGVIYGYTF.

This clonotype has more than one count but fewer than ten. J is TRBJ1-2 and V is TRBV12-3 or TRBV12-4, with 8 nucleotides matching TRBD1. CDR3 length equals 15 residues. V dropped 2 bases and J dropped 8; count of bases not matched to a gene: 10. This chain's CDR3 is CASSLISTGEGGYTF. The CDR3 DNA reads as TGTGCCAGCAGTTTAATCTCGACAGGGGAAGGAGGCTACACCTTC.

The chain employs TRBV7-9 and TRBJ2-1, with 10 bases matching TRBD1. The CDR3 runs to 15 residues. Germline V gene data show CDR1 as SEHNR and CDR2 as FQNEAQ (reference sequence). Germline trimming cut 8 bases from V and 7 bases from J; bases unmatched to any gene: 11. CDR3 DNA sequence: TGTGCCAGCGCCCCAGGGTGGGACAGGGGTAATGAGCAGTTCTTC. Protein sequence: CASAPGWDRGNEQFF.

The CDR3 reads CASSLQVDGYNEQFF. The CDR3 nucleotides read TGTGCCAGCAGCTTACAGGTCGACGGCTACAATGAGCAGTTCTTC. This rearrangement joins TRBV7-2 to TRBJ2-1; D is ambiguous. The CDR3 covers 15 residues. Germline V lookup: CDR1 SGHTA, CDR2 FQGNSA. V was trimmed by 2 bases and J by 3 bases, leaving 11 bases between them.

This clonotype was counted a few times. V usage is TRBV20-1 and J usage is TRBJ1-5; D is possibly TRBD1 (6 bases). Trimming shortened V by 1 base and J by 1 base, and 11 bases separated the two germline ends. In germline, CDR1 is DFQATT, CDR2 SNEGSKA (reference sequence). The CDR3 covers 15 residues. Here the CDR3 DNA reads TGCAGTGCTAGAGTTCGACAGGAAAGCAATCAGCCCCAGCATTTT. This sequence encodes CSARVRQESNQPQHF.

V usage is TRBV30 and J usage is TRBJ1-1, with TRBD1 identical over 7 bases. Germline CDR1 and CDR2: GTSNPN and SVGIG (reference sequence). This CDR3 is built from 15 residues. J lost 0 bases, V lost 3 bases, and 7 bases had no gene match. CDR3 in DNA: TGTGCCTGGAGAAGGGACAGACTCATGAACACTGAAGCTTTCTTT. Translated: CAWRRDRLMNTEAFF.

The rearrangement uses TRBV7-9 and TRBJ1-6; 10 positions agree with TRBD1. The CDR3 runs 17 residues. V lost 5 bases, J lost 7 bases, and 11 bases stayed unmatched. From germline, CDR1 is SEHNR and CDR2 FQNEAQ (reference sequence). CDR3 residues: CASSPRGQGVGNSPLHF. The CDR3 DNA reads TGTGCCAGCAGCCCCAGAGGACAGGGGGTGGGGAATTCACCCCTCCACTTT. The full variable domain, rest sourced from reference TRBV7-9 and TRBJ1-6, is DTGVSQNPRHKITKRGQNVTFRCDPISEHNRLYWYRQTLGQGPEFLTYFQNEAQLEKSRLLSDRFSAERPKGSFSTLEIQRTEQGDSAMYLCASSPRGQGVGNSPLHFGNGTRLTVT.

The chain is built from TRBV7-3 and TRBJ2-1; weak D call: TRBD2 (6 bases). V was cut by 4 bases and J by 4 bases, with 17 bases left in between. This CDR3 comprises 16 residues. Germline loops: CDR1 SGHTA, CDR2 FQGTGA. DNA of the CDR3: TGTGCCAGCAGCTCCCAAGGTAGCGGAGCTTACAATGAGCAGTTCTTC. It is translated as CASSSQGSGAYNEQFF.

V usage is TRBV7-3 and J usage is TRBJ1-5; 7 bases are shared with TRBD1. V gave up 5 bases and J gave up 0 bases; unmatched junction bases: 10. The CDR3 has 17 amino acids. In germline, CDR1 is SGHTA, CDR2 FQGTGA. The CDR3, as DNA: TGTGCCAGCAGCCCAACCGAGGGGGCGTATAGCAATCAGCCCCAGCATTTT. Its protein product is CASSPTEGAYSNQPQHF.

The gene calls are TRBV5-1 and TRBJ2-5; TRBD1 matches at 7 bases. V shed 4 bases, J shed 5 bases, and the junction held 8 bases outside the gene matches. The CDR3 consists of 14 residues. CDR1 SGHRS and CDR2 YFSETQ come from the germline V gene. CDR3 region: CASSIQGDGETQYF. The CDR3, as DNA: TGCGCCAGCAGCATCCAGGGGGACGGGGAGACCCAGTACTTC. Drawing the rest from reference TRBV5-1 and TRBJ2-5, the complete variable domain is KAGVTQTPRYLIKTRGQQVTLSCSPISGHRSVSWYQQTPGQGLQFLFEYFSETQRNKGNFPGRFSGRQFSNSRSEMNVSTLELGDSALYLCASSIQGDGETQYFGPGTRLLVL.